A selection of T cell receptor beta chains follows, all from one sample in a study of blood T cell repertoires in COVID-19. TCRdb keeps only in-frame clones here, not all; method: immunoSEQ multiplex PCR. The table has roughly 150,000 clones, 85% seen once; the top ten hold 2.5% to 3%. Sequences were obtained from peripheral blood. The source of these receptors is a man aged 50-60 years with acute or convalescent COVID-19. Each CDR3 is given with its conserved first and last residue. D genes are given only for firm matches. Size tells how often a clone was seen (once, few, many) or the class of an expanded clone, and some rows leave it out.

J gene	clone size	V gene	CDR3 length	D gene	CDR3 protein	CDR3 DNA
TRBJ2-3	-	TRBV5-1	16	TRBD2	CASSPRGGASTDTQYF	TGCGCCAGCAGCCCTCGGGGGGGGGCTAGCACAGATACGCAGTATTTT
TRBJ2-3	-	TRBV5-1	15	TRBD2	CASSYRTSGSDTQYF	TGCGCCAGCAGCTACCGTACTAGCGGGAGTGATACGCAGTATTTT
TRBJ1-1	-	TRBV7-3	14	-	CASSATGLNTEAFF	TGTGCCAGCAGCGCGACAGGACTGAACACTGAAGCTTTCTTT
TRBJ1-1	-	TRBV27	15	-	CASREADAGITEAFF	TGTGCCAGCAGGGAGGCGGATGCGGGGATAACTGAAGCTTTCTTT
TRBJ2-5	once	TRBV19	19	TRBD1	CASSISSGQVVGLQETQYF	TGTGCCAGTAGTATCTCATCGGGACAGGTTGTGGGTCTCCAAGAGACCCAGTACTTC
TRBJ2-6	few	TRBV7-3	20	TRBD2	CASSLYPSLAGPSGANVLTF	TGTGCCAGCAGCTTATATCCCTCACTAGCGGGTCCCTCTGGGGCCAACGTCCTGACTTTC
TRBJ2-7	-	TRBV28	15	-	CASSLAGLGSYEQYF	TGTGCCAGCAGTTTGGCGGGATTGGGCTCCTACGAGCAGTACTTC
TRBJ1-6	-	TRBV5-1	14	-	CASRAPSYNSPLHF	TGCGCCAGCAGGGCACCCTCCTATAATTCACCCCTCCACTTT
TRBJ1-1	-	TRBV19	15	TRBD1	CASRDRQGRVTEAFF	TGTGCCAGTAGGGATAGACAGGGAAGGGTCACTGAAGCTTTCTTT
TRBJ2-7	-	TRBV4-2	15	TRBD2	CASSQGVTSGYEQYF	TGTGCCAGCAGCCAAGGGGTGACTAGCGGCTACGAGCAGTACTTC
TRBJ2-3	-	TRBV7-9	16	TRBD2	CASSRGLAGITDTQYF	TGTGCCAGCAGCAGGGGACTAGCGGGAATCACAGATACGCAGTATTTT
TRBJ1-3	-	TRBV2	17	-	CASRGEWGLAAGNTIYF	TGTGCCAGCAGGGGGGAATGGGGACTAGCGGCTGGAAACACCATATATTTT
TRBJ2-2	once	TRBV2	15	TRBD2	CASKTSGGSVWELFF	TGTGCCAGCAAAACCAGCGGGGGGTCGGTCTGGGAGCTGTTTTTT
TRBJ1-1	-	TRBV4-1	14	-	CASSQDTANTEAFF	TGCGCCAGCAGCCAAGACACAGCTAACACTGAAGCTTTCTTT
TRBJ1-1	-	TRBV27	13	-	CASTKRGNTEAFF	TGTGCCAGCACTAAACGGGGGAACACTGAAGCTTTCTTT
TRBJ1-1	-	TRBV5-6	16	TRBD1	CASSLVLTGVNTEAFF	TGTGCCAGCAGCTTGGTCTTGACAGGGGTGAACACTGAAGCTTTCTTT
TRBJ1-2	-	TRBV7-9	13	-	CASRPTGLYGYTF	TGTGCCAGCAGGCCAACAGGGCTCTATGGCTACACCTTC
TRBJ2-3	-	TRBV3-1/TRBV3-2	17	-	CASSPSYGTRHTDTQYF	TGTGCCAGCAGCCCTAGTTATGGGACAAGACACACAGATACGCAGTATTTT
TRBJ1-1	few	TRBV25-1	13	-	CASSDLTGTEAFF	TGTGCCAGCAGCGACCTCACGGGCACTGAAGCTTTCTTT
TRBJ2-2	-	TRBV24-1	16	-	CATSDLGRGGAGELFF	TGTGCCACCAGTGATTTGGGCAGGGGCGGTGCCGGGGAGCTGTTTTTT
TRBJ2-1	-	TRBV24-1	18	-	CATSDPGRSGAYNNEQFF	TGTGCCACCAGTGACCCCGGAAGGAGTGGGGCGTATAACAATGAGCAGTTCTTC
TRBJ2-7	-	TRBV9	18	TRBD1	CASSVATGQGALSYEQYF	TGTGCCAGCAGCGTAGCTACGGGGCAGGGGGCCCTTTCCTACGAGCAGTACTTC
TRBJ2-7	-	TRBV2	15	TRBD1	CASSAVGTGYYEQYF	TGTGCCAGCAGTGCCGTTGGGACAGGATACTACGAGCAGTACTTC
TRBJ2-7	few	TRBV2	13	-	CASSKGLTVEQYF	TGTGCCAGCTCGAAGGGACTCACCGTCGAGCAGTACTTC
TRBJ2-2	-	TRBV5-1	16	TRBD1	CASSGQGVMYTGELFF	TGCGCCAGCAGCGGACAGGGGGTTATGTACACCGGGGAGCTGTTTTTT
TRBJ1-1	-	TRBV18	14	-	CASSPGGVGTEAFF	TGTGCCAGCTCACCCGGAGGGGTGGGCACTGAAGCTTTCTTT
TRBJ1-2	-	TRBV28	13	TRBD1	CASSLRTGNGYTF	TGTGCCAGCAGTTTACGGACAGGGAATGGCTACACCTTC
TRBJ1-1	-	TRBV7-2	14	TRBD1	CASSYGTGNTEAFF	TGTGCCAGCAGCTACGGGACAGGCAACACTGAAGCTTTCTTT
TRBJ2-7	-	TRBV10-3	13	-	CAIIGDNAYEQYF	TGTGCCATCATAGGGGACAATGCCTACGAGCAGTACTTC
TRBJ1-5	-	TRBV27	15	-	CASSLWGVGNQPQHF	TGTGCCAGCAGTTTATGGGGGGTTGGCAATCAGCCCCAGCATTTT
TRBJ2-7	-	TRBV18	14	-	CASSPPARIGEQYF	TGTGCCAGCTCACCACCGGCCAGGATTGGCGAGCAGTACTTC
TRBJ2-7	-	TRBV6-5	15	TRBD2	CASQKAGDPSYEQYF	TGTGCCAGCCAAAAAGCGGGAGACCCCAGCTACGAGCAGTACTTC
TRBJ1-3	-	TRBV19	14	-	CASTRGSSGNTIYF	TGTGCCAGTACTCGGGGGAGTTCTGGAAACACCATATATTTT
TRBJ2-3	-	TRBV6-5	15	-	CASRKQGSGTDTQYF	TGTGCCAGCAGGAAACAGGGATCGGGCACAGATACGCAGTATTTT
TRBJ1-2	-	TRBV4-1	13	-	CASRQGKNYGYTF	TGCGCCAGCAGACAGGGTAAAAACTATGGCTACACCTTC
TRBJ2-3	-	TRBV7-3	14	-	CASSLVGGSDTQYF	TGTGCCAGCAGCTTAGTCGGAGGGTCAGATACGCAGTATTTT
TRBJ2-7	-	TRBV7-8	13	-	CASSLFGTYEQYF	TGTGCCAGCAGCTTATTCGGGACATACGAGCAGTACTTC
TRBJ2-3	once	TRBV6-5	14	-	CASSYGQGTDTQYF	TGTGCCAGCAGTTACGGGCAGGGGACAGATACGCAGTATTTT
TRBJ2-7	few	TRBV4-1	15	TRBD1	CASSPEDRATYEQYF	TGCGCCAGCAGCCCCGAGGACAGGGCGACTTACGAGCAGTACTTC
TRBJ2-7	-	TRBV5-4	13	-	CASSLPRGYEQYF	TGTGCCAGCAGCTTGCCCAGGGGCTACGAGCAGTACTTC
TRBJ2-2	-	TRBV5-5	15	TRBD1	CASSAARTGTGELFF	TGTGCCAGCAGCGCTGCCCGGACAGGTACCGGGGAGCTGTTTTTT
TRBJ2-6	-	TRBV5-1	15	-	CASSLQHSGANVLTF	TGCGCCAGCAGCTTGCAACACTCTGGGGCCAACGTCCTGACTTTC
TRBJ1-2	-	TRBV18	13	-	CASSPSGEGLYTF	TGTGCCAGCTCACCATCGGGGGAGGGGTTATACACCTTC
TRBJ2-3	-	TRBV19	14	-	CASRRDSSTDTQYF	TGTGCCAGTAGGCGGGACAGTAGCACAGATACGCAGTATTTT
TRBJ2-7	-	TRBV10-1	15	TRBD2	CASSESVRGTYEQYF	TGCGCCAGCAGTGAGTCAGTGCGGGGGACCTACGAGCAGTACTTC
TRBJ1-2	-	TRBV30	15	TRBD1	CAWSAADRVASGYTF	TGTGCCTGGAGCGCCGCTGACAGGGTGGCGAGTGGCTACACCTTC
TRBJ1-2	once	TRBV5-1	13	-	CASSREGTYGYTF	TGCGCCAGCAGCAGGGAGGGGACCTATGGCTACACCTTC
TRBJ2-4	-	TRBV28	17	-	CASSPLTFNMAKNIQYF	TGTGCCAGCAGTCCCCTGACTTTTAACATGGCCAAAAACATTCAGTACTTC
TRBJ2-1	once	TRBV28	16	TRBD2	CASSFRAGSRYNEQFF	TGTGCCAGCAGTTTTCGAGCGGGATCAAGATATAATGAGCAGTTCTTC
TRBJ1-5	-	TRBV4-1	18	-	CASSQDRARGISNQPQHF	TGCGCCAGCAGCCAAGATCGCGCCAGGGGAATTAGCAATCAGCCCCAGCATTTT
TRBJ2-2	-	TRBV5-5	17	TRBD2	CASSFAIGLAITGELFF	TGTGCCAGCAGCTTCGCGATCGGACTAGCGATTACCGGGGAGCTGTTTTTT
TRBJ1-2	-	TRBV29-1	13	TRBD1	CSVEGQGELGYTF	TGCAGCGTTGAAGGACAGGGGGAGTTGGGCTACACCTTC
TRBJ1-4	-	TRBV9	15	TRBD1	CASSVVGTVNEKLFF	TGTGCCAGCAGCGTAGTTGGGACAGTAAATGAAAAACTGTTTTTT
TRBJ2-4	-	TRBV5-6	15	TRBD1	CASSLEVRGPDIQYF	TGTGCCAGCAGCTTGGAAGTCAGGGGGCCGGACATTCAGTACTTC
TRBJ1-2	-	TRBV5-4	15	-	CASSSGAETNYGYTF	TGTGCCAGCAGCTCGGGTGCAGAAACTAACTATGGCTACACCTTC
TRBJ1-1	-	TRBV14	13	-	CASSPQGGGEAFF	TGTGCCAGCAGCCCGCAGGGAGGGGGTGAAGCTTTCTTT
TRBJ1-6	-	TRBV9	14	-	CASSAQIGNSPLHF	TGTGCCAGCAGCGCCCAAATCGGTAATTCACCCCTCCACTTT
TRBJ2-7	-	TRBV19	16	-	CASRSAPGSKPYEQYF	TGTGCCAGTAGGTCAGCCCCAGGGTCCAAACCCTACGAGCAGTACTTC
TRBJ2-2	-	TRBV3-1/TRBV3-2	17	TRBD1	CASSPRQGASNTGELFF	TGTGCCAGCAGCCCCCGACAGGGGGCTTCGAACACCGGGGAGCTGTTTTTT